The 22 T cell receptor beta chains reported below all come from one sample, sequenced in a study of blood T cell repertoires in COVID-19. The data were produced by immunoSEQ multiplex PCR, yet TCRdb's version contains in-frame clones alone and is incomplete. The sample gives approximately 240,000 clones, 84% of which show up once; about 4% is in the top ten. The sequencing input was peripheral blood. The receptors shown here come from a man in his forties or fifties with acute or convalescent COVID-19.

The chain has TRBV5-4 and TRBJ2-7; 7 bases agree with TRBD2. J lost 2 bases, V lost 2 bases, and 16 bases had no gene match. Germline-derived CDR1 and CDR2 are SGHNT and YYREEE (reference sequence). The CDR3 runs to 18 residues. The DNA for the CDR3 is TGTGCCAGCAGCTTCGGTTCCACCCCGGGACTAAGGACCTACGAGCAGTACTTC. The encoded protein is CASSFGSTPGLRTYEQYF.

This chain joins TRBV28 and TRBJ2-7, with TRBD2 matching over 11 bases. Germline V CDR1 and CDR2: MDHEN, SYDVKM. This CDR3 has 14 amino acids. The V gene end was trimmed by 3 bases and the J gene end by 6 bases; junction bases not matched to a gene: 4. CDR3: CASSFLAGGSEQYF. DNA for the CDR3: TGTGCCAGCAGTTTTCTAGCGGGAGGAAGCGAGCAGTACTTC.

V and J are TRBV24-1 and TRBJ2-3; D is possibly TRBD1 (5 bases). The ends were cut back, 9 bases at V and 9 bases at J, with 15 bases in the middle. The germline V gene encodes CDR1 KGHDR and CDR2 SFDVKD. This CDR3 comprises 12 residues. The CDR3 bases are TGTGCCACCGCCCTCCAGGGAAGGACGCAGTATTTT. Amino acid sequence: CATALQGRTQYF.

The chain carries TRBV11-2 and TRBJ1-2; D uncertain. The CDR3 is made up of 18 amino acids. Germline V CDR1 and CDR2: SGHAT, FQNNGV. Deletions cut 5 bases from V and 2 bases from J, with 24 bases between. Here the CDR3 reads CASSTYRETTSKNYGYTF. CDR3 nucleotides: TGTGCCAGCAGCACGTACCGGGAAACTACATCGAAAAACTATGGCTACACCTTC.

V gene TRBV7-6 combines with J gene TRBJ2-7; 7 bases agree with TRBD2. The CDR3 runs to 15 residues. With V trimmed by 3 bases and J by 2 bases, 7 bases remained unmatched. From germline, CDR1 is SGHVS and CDR2 FNYEAQ. This chain's CDR3 is CASSFGSSGTYEQYF. The CDR3, as DNA: TGTGCCAGCAGCTTTGGGTCTAGCGGTACCTACGAGCAGTACTTC.

This chain links TRBV11-2 with TRBJ2-7; the match to TRBD2 covers 15 bases. Germline CDR1 SGHAT, CDR2 FQNNGV. Trimming cost V 1 base and J 4 bases; bases outside gene matches: 8. CDR3 length equals 18 residues. The CDR3 bases are TGTGCCAGCAGCTTAGTAAGCCACGGGACTAGCGGGAGGTACGAGCAGTACTTC. It is translated as CASSLVSHGTSGRYEQYF.

J is TRBJ2-1 and V is TRBV5-1; 8 bases fit TRBD2. This CDR3 comprises 16 residues. The J segment lost 6 bases and the V segment lost 1 base, leaving 9 bases of the junction unmatched. Germline values: CDR1 SGHRS, CDR2 YFSETQ. CDR3 DNA: TGCGCCAGCAGCTTGCTCCTTAGCGGGGAGACCAATGAGCAGTTCTTC. It encodes CASSLLLSGETNEQFF.

The rearrangement joins TRBV18 to TRBJ2-7, with a possible D match to TRBD1 (5 bases). The CDR3 runs 14 residues. V lost 2 bases, J lost 3 bases, and 11 bases lay in between. From germline, CDR1 is KGHSH and CDR2 LQKENI. CDR3 bases: TGTGCCAGCTCACCAGCAGGGCTTCTCTACGAGCAGTACTTC. Residues: CASSPAGLLYEQYF. Together with reference TRBV18 and TRBJ2-7, the CDR3 gives the full variable domain: NAGVMQNPRHLVRRRGQEARLRCSPMKGHSHVYWYRQLPEEGLKFMVYLQKENIIDESGMPKERFSAEFPKEGPSILRIQQVVRGDSAAYFCASSPAGLLYEQYFGPGTRLTVT.

The chain carries TRBV5-4 and TRBJ2-2, with 9 bases matching TRBD2. The junction had 12 bases not matched to a gene; V was cut back by 7 bases and J by 8 bases. The CDR3 has 15 amino acids. Germline V gives CDR1 SGHNT, CDR2 YYREEE (reference sequence). CDR3: CASQPQRGETGELFF. In DNA form, the CDR3 reads TGTGCCAGCCAACCTCAGCGGGGGGAAACGGGGGAGCTGTTTTTT.

In DNA form, the CDR3 reads TGTGCCAGCAGTTTATGGGGGGGAGAGACCCAGTACTTC. Its protein is CASSLWGGETQYF. The chain employs TRBV12-3 or TRBV12-4 and TRBJ2-5, with TRBD2 identical over 7 bases. Trimming cost V 2 bases and J 4 bases; bases outside gene matches: 1. The CDR3 covers 13 residues.

V is TRBV5-6 and J is TRBJ1-2; no definite D call. Germline CDR1 is SGHDT and CDR2 is YYEEEE. V lost 2 bases and J 8 bases, leaving 16 bases between the germline ends. CDR3 length: 14 amino acids. The CDR3 DNA reads as TGTGCCAGCAGCTTTAAAGGAGACCCGAGCGGCTACACCTTC. Translation: CASSFKGDPSGYTF.

V is TRBV29-1 and J is TRBJ1-2; D gene uncertain. In germline, CDR1 is SQVTM, CDR2 ANQGSEA. This CDR3 is built from 14 residues. The germline V and J ends were trimmed by 0 bases and 5 bases, with 13 bases remaining between them. The CDR3: CSVEDPHNHYGYTF. DNA of the CDR3: TGCAGCGTTGAAGATCCCCACAACCATTATGGCTACACCTTC.

CDR3 nucleotide sequence: TGTGCCAGCTCACCACCGGGACAGGGGGGCTACAATGAGCAGTTCTTC. It codes for CASSPPGQGGYNEQFF. The rearrangement joins TRBV18 to TRBJ2-1, with 11 bases lining up with TRBD1. V lost 0 bases and J lost 3; bases outside the gene matches: 1. In germline, CDR1 is KGHSH, CDR2 LQKENI. The CDR3 extends over 16 amino acids.

This clone was seen a single time. This chain uses TRBV27 with TRBJ2-1, with D possibly TRBD1 on 5 matching bases. Trimming removed 0 bases at V and 0 bases at J, with 24 bases between. The CDR3 extends over 21 amino acids. From germline, CDR1 is MNHEY and CDR2 SMNVEV (reference sequence). The DNA for the CDR3 is TGTGCCAGCAGTTTATCTCGGCCGATCAGGGCCAGAATCAGCTCCTACAATGAGCAGTTCTTC. It yields the protein CASSLSRPIRARISSYNEQFF.

V usage is TRBV2 and J usage is TRBJ2-2; possible D gene TRBD1, 6 bases. Germline V lookup: CDR1 SNHLY, CDR2 FYNNEI. Trimming removed 4 bases at V and 5 bases at J, with 8 bases between. This CDR3 is 13 amino acids long. The DNA of the CDR3 is TGTGCCAGCAGTGGACAGGCAACCGGGGAGCTGTTTTTT. Residues: CASSGQATGELFF.

This clone was found once. The V call is TRBV19, the J call TRBJ2-3, with 8 bases lining up with TRBD1. Germline V gene data show CDR1 as LNHDA and CDR2 as SQIVND (reference sequence). V shed 5 bases and J 2 bases; nucleotides not matched to a gene: 3. The CDR3 covers 14 residues. CDR3 DNA sequence: TGTGCCAGTAGTTCACAGGGGGTCACAGATACGCAGTATTTT. This sequence encodes CASSSQGVTDTQYF.

The CDR3 DNA follows: TGTGCCAGCAGCCCTAAGCGGGGGGGGCCACAAGAGACCCAGTACTTC. Translating it yields CASSPKRGGPQETQYF. V is TRBV7-6 and J is TRBJ2-5; 10 positions match TRBD2. This CDR3 spans 16 amino acids. Per germline, CDR1 SGHVS and CDR2 FNYEAQ. V shed 5 bases, J shed 2 bases, and the junction held 8 bases outside the gene matches.

The chain is built from TRBV4-1 and TRBJ1-1, with D uncertain. The CDR3 has 13 amino acids. Per the germline V gene, CDR1 is MGHRA and CDR2 is YSYEKL. V dropped 4 bases and J dropped 3 bases, with 9 bases sitting between them. CDR3 DNA: TGCGCCAGCAGCCCCATTCAGGACACTGAAGCTTTCTTT. It yields the protein CASSPIQDTEAFF.

This clone was seen just once. The chain is built from TRBV5-1 and TRBJ1-1; TRBD1 is a possible D gene (5 bases). V lost 3 bases and J 8 bases, leaving 14 bases between the germline ends. The CDR3 is 13 amino acids. The germline V gene encodes CDR1 SGHRS and CDR2 YFSETQ. CDR3 sequence reads: CASSYNGAGEAFF. CDR3 nucleotide sequence: TGCGCCAGCAGCTACAATGGGGCAGGGGAAGCTTTCTTT.

The chain couples TRBV27 to TRBJ1-2; 7 nucleotides line up with TRBD1. CDR3 size: 13 residues. Germline CDR1 is MNHEY and CDR2 is SMNVEV (reference sequence). Germline trimming cut 6 bases from V and 4 bases from J; bases unmatched to any gene: 5. CDR3 protein: CASRRTGGYGYTF. For the CDR3, the DNA is TGTGCCAGCAGGAGGACAGGCGGCTATGGCTACACCTTC.

The chain links TRBV3-1 (or the pseudogene TRBV3-2) to TRBJ1-4; D is undetermined. Between the trimmed V and J ends, which lost 3 bases and 4 bases, there was a span of 12 bases. The CDR3 covers 15 residues. Germline CDR1 is LGHDT and CDR2 is YNNKEL (reference sequence). CDR3 region: CASSQRAADNEKLFF. The CDR3 coding sequence is TGTGCCAGCAGCCAGAGGGCAGCCGATAATGAAAAACTGTTTTTT.

This clone was recorded only once. This chain uses TRBV5-1 with TRBJ1-1; D is uncertain. CDR1 and CDR2 (germline): SGHRS, YFSETQ. The CDR3 is 11 amino acids. Between the trimmed V and J ends, which lost 2 bases and 11 bases, there was a span of 10 bases. DNA of the CDR3: TGCGCCAGCAGCTTACAGACGGGGGCTTTCTTT. Translation gives CASSLQTGAFF. Filled out from reference TRBV5-1 and TRBJ1-1, the complete variable domain reads KAGVTQTPRYLIKTRGQQVTLSCSPISGHRSVSWYQQTPGQGLQFLFEYFSETQRNKGNFPGRFSGRQFSNSRSEMNVSTLELGDSALYLCASSLQTGAFFGQGTRLTVV.